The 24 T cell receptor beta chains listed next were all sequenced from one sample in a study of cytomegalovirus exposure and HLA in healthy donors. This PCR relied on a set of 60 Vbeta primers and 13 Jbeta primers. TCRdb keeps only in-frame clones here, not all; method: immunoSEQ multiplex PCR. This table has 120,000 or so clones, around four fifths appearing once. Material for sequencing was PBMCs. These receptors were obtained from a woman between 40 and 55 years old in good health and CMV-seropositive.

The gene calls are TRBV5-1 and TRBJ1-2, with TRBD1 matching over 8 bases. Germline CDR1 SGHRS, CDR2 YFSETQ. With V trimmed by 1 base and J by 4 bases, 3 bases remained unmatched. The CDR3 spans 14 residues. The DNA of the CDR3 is TGCGCCAGCAGCTTGTCCGGACAGGGCTATGGCTACACCTTC. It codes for CASSLSGQGYGYTF.

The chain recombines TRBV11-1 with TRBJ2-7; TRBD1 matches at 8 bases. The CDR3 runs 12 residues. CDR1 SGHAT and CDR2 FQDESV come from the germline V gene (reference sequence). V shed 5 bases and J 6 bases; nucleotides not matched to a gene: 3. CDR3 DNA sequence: TGTGCCAGCAGCCCAGGGGGCGGCGAGCAGTACTTC. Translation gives CASSPGGGEQYF.

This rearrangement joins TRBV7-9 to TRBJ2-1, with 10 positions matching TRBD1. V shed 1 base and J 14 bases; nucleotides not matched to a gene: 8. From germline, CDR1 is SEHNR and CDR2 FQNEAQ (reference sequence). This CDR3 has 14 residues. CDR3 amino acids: CASSLEEAGTGEFF. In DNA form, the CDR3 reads TGTGCCAGCAGCTTAGAAGAAGCTGGGACAGGGGAGTTCTTC.

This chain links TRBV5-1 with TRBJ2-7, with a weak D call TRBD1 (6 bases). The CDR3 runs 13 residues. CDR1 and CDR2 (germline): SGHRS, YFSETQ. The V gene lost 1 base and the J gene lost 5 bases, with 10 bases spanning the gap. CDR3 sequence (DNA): TGCGCCAGCAGCTTGAACAGGGCCCACGAGCAGTACTTC. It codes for CASSLNRAHEQYF.

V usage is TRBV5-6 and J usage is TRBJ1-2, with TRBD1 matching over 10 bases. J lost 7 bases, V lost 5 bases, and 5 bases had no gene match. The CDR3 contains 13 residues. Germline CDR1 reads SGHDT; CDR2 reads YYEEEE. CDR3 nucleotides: TGTGCCAGCAGAAAGACAGGGGGCTGTGGCTACACCTTC. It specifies CASRKTGGCGYTF.

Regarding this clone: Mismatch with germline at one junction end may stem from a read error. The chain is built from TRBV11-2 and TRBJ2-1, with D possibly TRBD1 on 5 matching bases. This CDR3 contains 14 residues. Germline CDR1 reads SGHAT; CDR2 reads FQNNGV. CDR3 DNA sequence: TGTGCCAGCAGCTCCGGTTGGGGCCACAACGAGCAGTTCTTC. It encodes CASSSGWGHNEQFF.

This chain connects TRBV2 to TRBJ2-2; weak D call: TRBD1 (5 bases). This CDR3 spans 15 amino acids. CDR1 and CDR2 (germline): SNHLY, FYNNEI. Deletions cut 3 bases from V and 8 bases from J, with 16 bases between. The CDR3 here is CASSDRLKPGGELFF. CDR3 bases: TGTGCCAGCAGTGATCGACTGAAGCCAGGGGGGGAGCTGTTTTTT.

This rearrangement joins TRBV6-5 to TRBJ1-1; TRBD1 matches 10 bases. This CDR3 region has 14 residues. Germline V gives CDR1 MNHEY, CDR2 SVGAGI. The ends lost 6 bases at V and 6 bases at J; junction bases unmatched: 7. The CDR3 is CASRPGQGSPEAFF. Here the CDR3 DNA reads TGTGCCAGCAGACCGGGACAGGGGAGTCCTGAAGCTTTCTTT.

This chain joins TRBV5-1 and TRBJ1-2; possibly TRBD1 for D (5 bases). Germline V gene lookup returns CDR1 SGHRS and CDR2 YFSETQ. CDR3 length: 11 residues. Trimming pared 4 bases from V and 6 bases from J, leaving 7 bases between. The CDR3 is CASSGGDGYTF. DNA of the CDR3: TGCGCCAGCAGCGGGGGGGATGGCTACACCTTC.

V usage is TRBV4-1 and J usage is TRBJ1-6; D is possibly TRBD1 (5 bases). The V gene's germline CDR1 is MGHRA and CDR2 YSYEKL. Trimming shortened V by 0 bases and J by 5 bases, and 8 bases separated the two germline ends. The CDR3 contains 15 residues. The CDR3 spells CASSQDDSDNSPLHF. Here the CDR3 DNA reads TGCGCCAGCAGCCAAGATGACAGTGATAATTCACCCCTCCACTTT.

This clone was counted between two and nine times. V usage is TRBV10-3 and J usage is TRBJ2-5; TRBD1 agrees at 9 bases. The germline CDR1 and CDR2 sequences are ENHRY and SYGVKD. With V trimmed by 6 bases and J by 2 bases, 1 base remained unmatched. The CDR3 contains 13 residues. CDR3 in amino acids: CAIRGQGQETQYF. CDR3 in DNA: TGTGCCATCAGGGGACAGGGACAAGAGACCCAGTACTTC.

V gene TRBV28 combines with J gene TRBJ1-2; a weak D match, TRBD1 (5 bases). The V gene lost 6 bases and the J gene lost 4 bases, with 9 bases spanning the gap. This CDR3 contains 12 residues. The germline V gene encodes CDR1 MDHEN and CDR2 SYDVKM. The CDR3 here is CASRPGGYGYTF. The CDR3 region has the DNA TGTGCCAGCAGGCCCGGGGGCTATGGCTACACCTTC.

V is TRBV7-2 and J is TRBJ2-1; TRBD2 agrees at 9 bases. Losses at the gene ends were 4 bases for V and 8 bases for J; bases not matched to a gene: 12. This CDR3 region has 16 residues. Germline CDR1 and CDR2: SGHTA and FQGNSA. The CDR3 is CASSSRAGGLLDEQFF. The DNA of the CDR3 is TGTGCCAGCAGCTCCCGGGCGGGGGGGCTTTTGGATGAGCAGTTCTTC.

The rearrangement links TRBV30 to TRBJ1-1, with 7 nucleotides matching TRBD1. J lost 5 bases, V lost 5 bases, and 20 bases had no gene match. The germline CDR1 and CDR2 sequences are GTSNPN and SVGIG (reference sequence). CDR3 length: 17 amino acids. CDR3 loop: CAWGPPYMGQKITEAFF. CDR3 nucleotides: TGTGCCTGGGGGCCCCCATACATGGGACAGAAGATAACTGAAGCTTTCTTT. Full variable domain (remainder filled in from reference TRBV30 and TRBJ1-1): SQTIHQWPATLVQPVGSPLSLECTVEGTSNPNLYWYRQAAGRGLQLLFYSVGIGQISSEVPQNLSASRPQDRQFILSSKKLLLSDSGFYLCAWGPPYMGQKITEAFFGQGTRLTVV.

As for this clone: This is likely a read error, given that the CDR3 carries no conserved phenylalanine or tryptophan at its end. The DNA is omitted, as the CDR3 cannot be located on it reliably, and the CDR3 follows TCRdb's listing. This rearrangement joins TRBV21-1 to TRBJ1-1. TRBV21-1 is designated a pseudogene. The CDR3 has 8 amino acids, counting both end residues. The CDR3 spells CASSKNAV.

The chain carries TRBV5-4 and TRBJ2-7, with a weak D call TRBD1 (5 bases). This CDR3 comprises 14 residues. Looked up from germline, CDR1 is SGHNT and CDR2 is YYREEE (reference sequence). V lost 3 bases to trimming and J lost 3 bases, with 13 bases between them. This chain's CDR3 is CASSSPTENYEQYF. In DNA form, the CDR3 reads TGTGCCAGCAGCTCTCCGACAGAAAACTACGAGCAGTACTTC.

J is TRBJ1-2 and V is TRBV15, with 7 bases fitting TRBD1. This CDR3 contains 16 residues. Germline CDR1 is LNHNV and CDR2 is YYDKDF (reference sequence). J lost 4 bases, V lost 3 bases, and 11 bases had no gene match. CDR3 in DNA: TGTGCCACCAGCAGGCGGAAACAGGGGCCAAGCTATGGCTACACCTTC. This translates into CATSRRKQGPSYGYTF.

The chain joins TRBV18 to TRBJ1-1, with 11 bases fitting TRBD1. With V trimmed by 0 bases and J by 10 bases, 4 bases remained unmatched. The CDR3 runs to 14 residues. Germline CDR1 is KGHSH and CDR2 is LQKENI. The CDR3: CASSPPGQGVGAFF. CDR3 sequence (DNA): TGTGCCAGCTCACCACCGGGACAGGGGGTAGGAGCTTTCTTT.

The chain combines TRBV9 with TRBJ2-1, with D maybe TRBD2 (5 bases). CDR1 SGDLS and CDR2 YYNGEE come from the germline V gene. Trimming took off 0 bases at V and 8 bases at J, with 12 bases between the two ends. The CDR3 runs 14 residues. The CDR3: CASSVDPGLDEQFF. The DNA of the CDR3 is TGTGCCAGCAGCGTAGATCCGGGGTTGGATGAGCAGTTCTTC.

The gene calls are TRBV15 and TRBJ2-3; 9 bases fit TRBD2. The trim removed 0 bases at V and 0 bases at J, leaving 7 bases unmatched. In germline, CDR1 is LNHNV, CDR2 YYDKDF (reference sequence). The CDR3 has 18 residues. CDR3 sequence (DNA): TGTGCCACCAGCAGAGATTTCTTAGCGGGAGATAGCACAGATACGCAGTATTTT. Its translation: CATSRDFLAGDSTDTQYF.

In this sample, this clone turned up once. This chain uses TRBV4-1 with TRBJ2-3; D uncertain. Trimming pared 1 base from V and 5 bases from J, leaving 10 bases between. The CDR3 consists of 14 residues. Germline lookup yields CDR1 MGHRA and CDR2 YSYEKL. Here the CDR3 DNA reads TGCGCCAGCAGCCAAGTTGTTGTGAGAGATACGCAGTATTTT. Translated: CASSQVVVRDTQYF.

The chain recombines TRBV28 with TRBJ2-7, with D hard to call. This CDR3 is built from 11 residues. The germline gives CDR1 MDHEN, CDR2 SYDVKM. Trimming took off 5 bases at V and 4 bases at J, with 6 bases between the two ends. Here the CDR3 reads CASSANYEQYF. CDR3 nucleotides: TGTGCCAGCAGTGCTAATTACGAGCAGTACTTC.

DNA for the CDR3: TGTGCCAGCATCCCACTAGCTAATACGCAGTATTTT. Its protein is CASIPLANTQYF. The chain has TRBV2 and TRBJ2-3, with D possibly TRBD2 on 6 matching bases. Trimming stripped 7 bases from V and 7 bases from J, with 12 bases between. CDR3 length equals 12 residues. The germline CDR1 and CDR2 sequences are SNHLY and FYNNEI. The whole variable domain, filled in from reference TRBV2 and TRBJ2-3, reads EPEVTQTPSHQVTQMGQEVILRCVPISNHLYFYWYRQILGQKVEFLVSFYNNEISEKSEIFDDQFSVERPDGSNFTLKIRSTKLEDSAMYFCASIPLANTQYFGPGTRLTVL.

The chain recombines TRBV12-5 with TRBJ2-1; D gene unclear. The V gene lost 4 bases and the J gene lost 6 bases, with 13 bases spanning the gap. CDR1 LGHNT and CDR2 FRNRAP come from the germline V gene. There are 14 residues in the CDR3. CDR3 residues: CASGSSLVGNEQFF. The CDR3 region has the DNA TGTGCTAGTGGTTCATCATTAGTTGGCAATGAGCAGTTCTTC.